This TCR beta chain was obtained from a study of Graves' ophthalmopathy and Graves' hyperthyroidism. Study-wide findings and caveats: With around 70% sensitivity and 72% to 85% specificity, the model predicted ophthalmopathy progression. Blood also carried most expanded thyroid clonotypes exceeding 0.001 frequency.

The diagnostic workup employed clinical symptoms, serum thyroxine, TRAb, thyroid ultrasound and orbital computed tomography. It was from around 10 ml of fresh peripheral blood that the PBMCs came. Transcripts of RNA were the source for amplifying TCR beta CDR3 regions. The workflow started with a first-round RT-PCR run with HTBI primers and then moved on to a second-round multiplex PCR. In TCRdb, the multiplex PCR reads were re-called with MiXCR into one record per CDR3 protein. The sample consists of some 520,000 distinct CDR3 sequences, under 15% of them appearing once. This clonotype has just a few counts. Its matching antigen is unknown. The V segment lost 0 bases and the J segment 4 bases; nucleotides outside the gene matches: 6. The CDR3 totals 16 residues. The V gene's germline CDR1 is SGDLS and CDR2 YYNGEE.

V is TRBV9 and J is TRBJ2-5; 10 nucleotides match TRBD2. This receptor was identified in a woman aged 25 to 39 with Graves' ophthalmopathy. The specimen was blood. The CDR3 region has the DNA TGTGCCAGCAGCGTAGCCAGCGGGGGGGCCCTAGAGACCCAGTACTTC. This translates into CASSVASGGALETQYF.